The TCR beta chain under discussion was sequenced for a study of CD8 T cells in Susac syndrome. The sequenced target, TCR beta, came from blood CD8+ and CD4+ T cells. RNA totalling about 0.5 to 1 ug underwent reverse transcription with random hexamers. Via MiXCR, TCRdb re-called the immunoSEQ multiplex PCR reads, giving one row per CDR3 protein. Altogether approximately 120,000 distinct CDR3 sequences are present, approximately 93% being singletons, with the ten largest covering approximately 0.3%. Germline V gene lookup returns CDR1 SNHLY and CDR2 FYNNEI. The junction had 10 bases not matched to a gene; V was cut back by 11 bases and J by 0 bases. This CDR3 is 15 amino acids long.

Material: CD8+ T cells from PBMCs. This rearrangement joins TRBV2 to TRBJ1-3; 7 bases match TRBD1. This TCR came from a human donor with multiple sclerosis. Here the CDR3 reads CAGTGAGGSGNTIYF. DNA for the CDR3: TGTGCCGGAACAGGGGCAGGAGGCTCTGGAAACACCATATATTTT.